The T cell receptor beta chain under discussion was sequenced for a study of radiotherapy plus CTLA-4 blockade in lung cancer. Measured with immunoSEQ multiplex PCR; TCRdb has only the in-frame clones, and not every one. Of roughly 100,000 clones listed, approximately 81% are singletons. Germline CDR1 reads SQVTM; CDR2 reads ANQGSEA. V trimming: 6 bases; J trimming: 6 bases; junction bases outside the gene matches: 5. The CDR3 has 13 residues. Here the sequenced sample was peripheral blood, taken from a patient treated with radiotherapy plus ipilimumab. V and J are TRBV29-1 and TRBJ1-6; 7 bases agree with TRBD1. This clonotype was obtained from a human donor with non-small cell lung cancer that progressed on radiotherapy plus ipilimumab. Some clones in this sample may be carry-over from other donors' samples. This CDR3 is CSVTQGSNSPLHF. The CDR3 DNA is TGCAGCGTGACACAGGGGAGTAATTCACCCCTCCACTTT.